This T cell receptor beta chain was recorded in a study of blood T cell repertoires in COVID-19. This clone showed up just a few times. TCRdb keeps only in-frame clones here, not all; method: immunoSEQ multiplex PCR. This sample has around 140,000 clones, with about 91% found just once. The CDR3 is 14 amino acids. V was cut by 0 bases and J by 2 bases, with 8 bases left in between. CDR1 and CDR2 (germline): MNHNY, SVGAGI (reference sequence). The TCR was taken from a human donor in a cohort sampled during active COVID-19. The sequencing input was peripheral blood. The chain uses TRBV6-6 and TRBJ2-7; D gene unclear. CDR3: CASSYSATPYEQYF. The CDR3 DNA reads TGTGCCAGCAGTTACTCGGCGACACCCTACGAGCAGTACTTC.